The rows below give T cell receptor beta chains drawn from one sample of a study of response to subunit inactivated influenza vaccine. TCRdb processed the RT-PCR reads anew with MiXCR; each CDR3 protein has one entry. The data show around 570,000 distinct CDR3 sequences, 11% seen once. In addition, the sample was reused for a study of T cells expressing NK-cell markers.

The sample consisted of PBMCs from blood, taken on the day of vaccination. The receptors were sampled from a man aged 45-60 years who received an inactivated influenza vaccine. The CDR3 runs from the conserved cysteine through the conserved F or W. The D gene is left open where the match is weak. Part of the rows lack a size; the others show once, few, many or a class for expanded clones.

d_gene	v_gene	len	abundance	j_gene	CDR3aa	CDR3nt
.	TRBV20-1	13	few	TRBJ2-2	CSARVPAAGELFF	TGCAGTGCTAGAGTACCAGCGGCCGGGGAGCTGTTTTTT
.	TRBV4-1	14	.	TRBJ1-6	CASSQEAVGSPLHF	TGCGCCAGCAGCCAAGAGGCAGTTGGATCACCCCTCCACTTT
.	TRBV7-9	17	few	TRBJ2-1	CASSLAVWGAGGNEQFF	TGTGCCAGCAGCTTAGCAGTTTGGGGGGCCGGGGGCAATGAGCAGTTCTTC
TRBD1	TRBV12-3/TRBV12-4	15	many	TRBJ2-7	CASSPGTGGTYEQYF	TGTGCCAGCAGTCCTGGGACAGGGGGCACCTACGAGCAGTACTTC
.	TRBV11-1	19	.	TRBJ2-1	CASSLGLAARSSSYNEQFF	TGTGCCAGCAGCTTAGGGTTGGCTGCCCGAAGTAGCTCCTACAATGAGCAGTTCTTC
TRBD1	TRBV6-1	16	once	TRBJ2-3	CASRIGTGVGTDTQYF	TGTGCCAGCAGGATCGGGACAGGGGTGGGTACAGATACGCAGTATTTT
.	TRBV29-1	15	.	TRBJ2-3	CSVGRGTGRPDTQYF	TGCAGCGTGGGGCGGGGCACAGGAAGACCAGATACGCAGTATTTT
.	TRBV20-1	11	.	TRBJ2-7	CSASADYEQYF	TGCAGTGCTAGCGCGGACTACGAGCAGTACTTC
TRBD2	TRBV29-1	14	few	TRBJ2-7	CSVKAGGRGYEQYF	TGCAGCGTTAAAGCGGGAGGCCGTGGTTACGAGCAGTACTTC
TRBD1	TRBV12-3/TRBV12-4	16	.	TRBJ2-7	CASSLGGTGVVYEQYF	TGTGCCAGCAGTTTAGGTGGGACAGGGGTTGTTTACGAGCAGTACTTC
.	TRBV10-3	12	.	TRBJ1-1	CAISGEGTEAFF	TGTGCCATCAGTGGAGAGGGGACTGAAGCTTTCTTT
.	TRBV20-1	10	.	TRBJ2-7	CSAKLIEQYF	TGCAGTGCAAAGCTGATTGAGCAGTACTTC
TRBD1	TRBV6-1	15	.	TRBJ1-1	CASREPGQGKTEAFF	TGTGCCAGCAGAGAACCGGGACAGGGGAAGACTGAAGCTTTCTTT
.	TRBV28	12	few	TRBJ2-7	CASSLRHPEQYF	TGTGCCAGCAGTTTAAGGCATCCCGAGCAGTACTTC
TRBD1	TRBV11-2	16	few	TRBJ1-1	CASSPGQGTLNTEAFF	TGTGCCAGCAGCCCAGGACAGGGGACCCTGAACACTGAAGCTTTCTTT
TRBD1	TRBV11-2	13	.	TRBJ1-1	CASSLETGLVAFF	TGTGCCAGCAGCTTGGAGACAGGGTTGGTTGCTTTCTTT
.	TRBV7-9	14	.	TRBJ1-5	CASSLGGGWQPQHF	TGTGCCAGCAGCTTAGGGGGAGGCTGGCAGCCCCAGCATTTT
TRBD1	TRBV20-1	13	.	TRBJ2-7	CSVTRDRAYEQYF	TGCAGTGTTACCCGGGACAGGGCCTACGAGCAGTACTTC
.	TRBV7-9	14	few	TRBJ2-7	CASSLAAGSYEQYF	TGTGCCAGCAGCTTAGCTGCAGGATCCTACGAGCAGTACTTC
TRBD1	TRBV28	14	few	TRBJ2-7	CASRTAGGGYEQYF	TGTGCCAGCAGAACTGCAGGGGGCGGGTACGAGCAGTACTTC
TRBD2	TRBV2	15	many	TRBJ2-5	CASSPIRGGQETQYF	TGTGCCAGCAGTCCTATTCGGGGGGGCCAAGAGACCCAGTACTTC
.	TRBV27	12	.	TRBJ2-1	CASMAGAGEQFF	TGTGCCAGTATGGCGGGGGCAGGAGAGCAGTTCTTC
.	TRBV3-1	15	few	TRBJ2-3	CASSQGGGREDTQYF	TGTGCCAGCAGCCAAGGGGGGGGGCGCGAAGATACGCAGTATTTT
TRBD2	TRBV28	19	few	TRBJ2-3	CASSPQGLAGGLSTDTQYF	TGTGCCAGCAGCCCCCAAGGCCTAGCGGGAGGCCTTAGCACAGATACGCAGTATTTT
.	TRBV5-6	17	.	TRBJ2-7	CASSFLVMGDIAYEQYF	TGTGCCAGCAGCTTCTTAGTTATGGGGGATATCGCCTACGAGCAGTACTTC
.	TRBV28	15	.	TRBJ1-5	CASSLGVRSNQPQHF	TGTGCCAGCAGTTTGGGGGTCAGGAGCAATCAGCCCCAGCATTTT
TRBD2	TRBV12-3/TRBV12-4	16	many	TRBJ2-3	CASSPPRLAETDTQYF	TGTGCCAGCAGTCCGCCACGACTAGCGGAGACAGATACGCAGTATTTT
TRBD1	TRBV12-3/TRBV12-4	16	few	TRBJ1-6	CASVFRDRRKNSPLHF	TGTGCCAGCGTGTTCCGGGACAGGAGAAAGAATTCACCCCTCCACTTT
.	TRBV20-1	17	few	TRBJ2-7	CSAKEWPLLRGAYEQYF	TGCAGTGCTAAGGAGTGGCCTTTGTTGAGGGGCGCCTACGAGCAGTACTTC
TRBD2	TRBV20-1	14	.	TRBJ2-2	CSAQHGGSTGELFF	TGCAGTGCCCAGCACGGGGGGTCAACCGGGGAGCTGTTTTTT
.	TRBV20-1	14	few	TRBJ2-5	CSAIQGRPQETQYF	TGCAGTGCTATTCAGGGCCGCCCCCAAGAGACCCAGTACTTC
TRBD1	TRBV11-2	16	many	TRBJ1-4	CASSYGTGASNEKLFF	TGTGCCAGCAGTTATGGGACAGGGGCGTCTAATGAAAAACTGTTTTTT
.	TRBV6-1	14	few	TRBJ2-2	CASRGDTGTGELFF	TGTGCCAGCAGAGGGGACACGGGTACCGGGGAGCTGTTTTTT
.	TRBV12-3/TRBV12-4	17	.	TRBJ1-2	CASSRLGFREDNYGYTF	TGTGCCAGCAGTCGTCTTGGTTTCCGGGAAGACAACTATGGCTACACCTTC
.	TRBV21-1	19	few	TRBJ2-3	CASISPGLAGGPRTDTQYF	TGTGCCAGCATCTCACCGGGACTAGCGGGGGGGCCACGCACAGATACGCAGTATTTT
TRBD1	TRBV29-1	11	few	TRBJ1-1	CSGRQGTEAFF	TGCAGCGGAAGACAGGGCACTGAAGCTTTCTTT
TRBD1	TRBV27	17	few	TRBJ1-3	CASSFTGQVGSGNTIYF	TGTGCCAGCAGTTTCACGGGACAGGTGGGCTCTGGAAACACCATATATTTT
TRBD1	TRBV10-3	16	few	TRBJ2-6	CAISVLDRAGANVLTF	TGTGCCATCAGTGTACTCGACAGGGCTGGGGCCAACGTCCTGACTTTC
TRBD1	TRBV5-1	15	.	TRBJ2-1	CASSSGQGTYNEQFF	TGCGCCAGCAGCTCGGGACAGGGGACCTACAATGAGCAGTTCTTC
.	TRBV23-1	13	few	TRBJ2-2	CASCSPHTGELFF	TGCGCCAGCTGCTCGCCTCACACCGGGGAGCTGTTTTTT
.	TRBV30	16	.	TRBJ2-1	CAWSELEVDSYNEQFF	TGTGCCTGGAGTGAACTCGAGGTGGATTCCTACAATGAGCAGTTCTTC
.	TRBV20-1	11	few	TRBJ1-4	CSARDNEKLFF	TGCAGTGCTAGAGACAATGAAAAACTGTTTTTT
.	TRBV6-2/TRBV6-3	15	few	TRBJ2-3	CASSYLAGAPDTQYF	TGTGCCAGCAGTTACCTTGCGGGGGCCCCAGATACGCAGTATTTT
.	TRBV7-9	16	few	TRBJ1-2	CASSSASRGARYGYTF	TGTGCCAGCAGCTCTGCCTCCCGGGGGGCGAGGTATGGCTACACCTTC
.	TRBV5-1	16	few	TRBJ2-1	CASSLGPLLFYNEQFF	TGCGCCAGCAGCTTGGGACCCCTACTATTCTACAATGAGCAGTTCTTC
TRBD2	TRBV27	15	few	TRBJ2-2	CASSPGTSHTGELFF	TGTGCCAGCAGTCCCGGGACTAGCCACACCGGGGAGCTGTTTTTT
TRBD1	TRBV29-1	14	.	TRBJ2-7	CSVEGGQGNYEQYF	TGCAGCGTTGAAGGGGGACAGGGAAATTACGAGCAGTACTTC
TRBD2	TRBV12-3/TRBV12-4	13	.	TRBJ2-7	CASSPGRWAEQYF	TGTGCCAGCAGCCCCGGGAGGTGGGCCGAGCAGTACTTC
.	TRBV18	14	few	TRBJ1-5	CASSPPYSNQPQHF	TGTGCCAGCTCACCACCCTATAGCAATCAGCCCCAGCATTTT